The 14 T cell receptor beta chains below come from one sample, sequenced in a study of beta chain features in type 1 diabetes. Investigators reverse transcribed all isolated RNA, so they sequenced expressed TCRB transcripts. Using immunoSEQ multiplex PCR, the repertoire was profiled, and TCRdb retains in-frame clones only, with some absent. The data hold about 320,000 clones, with 13% to 15% observed a single time. Sequencing was carried out using central memory CD4+ T cells from blood. Every receptor here comes from a man younger than 40 in good health.

This clone was detected a few times. This chain links TRBV6-6 with TRBJ1-2; TRBD1 is a possible D gene (5 bases). With 0 bases removed from V and 0 bases from J, the gap between germline ends came to 8 bases. Germline CDR1 and CDR2: MNHNY and SVGAGI (reference sequence). This CDR3 contains 15 residues. The CDR3 region is CASSYSGTANYGYTF. CDR3 sequence (DNA): TGTGCCAGCAGTTACTCGGGGACGGCTAACTATGGCTACACCTTC.

This chain links TRBV30 with TRBJ2-5; D uncertain. Trimming took off 0 bases at V and 6 bases at J, with 2 bases between the two ends. Germline CDR1 reads GTSNPN; CDR2 reads SVGIG (reference sequence). The CDR3 consists of 10 residues. The CDR3 loop is CAWSVKTQYF. The CDR3 DNA reads TGTGCCTGGAGTGTGAAGACCCAGTACTTC.

This clone has only a few counts. The chain joins TRBV19 to TRBJ1-1; D uncertain. This CDR3 has 14 residues. Trimming removed 3 bases at V and 0 bases at J, with 8 bases between. The germline CDR1 and CDR2 sequences are LNHDA and SQIVND (reference sequence). CDR3: CASSITRVNTEAFF. The CDR3 DNA reads as TGTGCCAGTAGTATCACGAGAGTGAACACTGAAGCTTTCTTT.

In this sample, this clone turned up once. The chain is built from TRBV28 and TRBJ1-2, with unresolved D. Germline V gene lookup returns CDR1 MDHEN and CDR2 SYDVKM. The CDR3 length is 14 residues. Trimming shortened V by 4 bases and J by 4 bases, and 13 bases separated the two germline ends. This CDR3 is CASSSAQLLYGYTF. The CDR3 DNA is TGTGCCAGCAGTTCCGCACAGCTCCTCTATGGCTACACCTTC.

This chain uses TRBV5-4 with TRBJ2-7; 7 bases fit TRBD1. Germline V gives CDR1 SGHNT, CDR2 YYREEE (reference sequence). The CDR3 is 14 amino acids. V was pared by 2 bases and J by 3 bases, with 5 bases of the junction left unmatched. The CDR3: CASSFGTDHYEQYV. The CDR3 DNA reads as TGTGCCAGCAGCTTTGGGACAGACCACTACGAGCAGTACGTC.

The V call is TRBV5-6, the J call TRBJ1-1; D gene uncertain. CDR3 size: 12 residues. Trimming took off 1 base at V and 10 bases at J, with 11 bases between the two ends. Germline V gene sequence: CDR1 SGHDT, CDR2 YYEEEE. CDR3 nucleotide sequence: TGTGCCAGCAGCTTGCGAGGGCTCCGAGCTTTCTTT. Protein: CASSLRGLRAFF.

This clone is medium-sized by share. Distinct nucleotide sequences in the sample also encode this CDR3. The chain has TRBV7-7 and TRBJ2-5, with unresolved D. Deletions cut 0 bases from V and 7 bases from J, with 18 bases between. Per the germline V gene, CDR1 is SSHAT and CDR2 is FNYEAQ (reference sequence). This CDR3 is 16 amino acids long. This CDR3 reads CASSLAPSPRFGTQYF. DNA of the CDR3: TGTGCCAGCAGCTTAGCGCCTTCGCCCCGTTTTGGGACCCAGTACTTC.

Comment on this clone: The identical CDR3 is also encoded by other nucleotide sequences in the sample. The CDR3 nucleotides are TGCAGTGCTACGGTGGACTACGAGCAGTACTTC. Translation: CSATVDYEQYF. The chain links TRBV20-1 to TRBJ2-7; no reliable D call. Germline V gene sequence: CDR1 DFQATT, CDR2 SNEGSKA (reference sequence). V was cut by 4 bases and J by 3 bases, with 7 bases left in between. The length of the CDR3 is 11 residues.

The chain employs TRBV25-1 and TRBJ1-1, with TRBD1 identical over 9 bases. Per the germline V gene, CDR1 is MGHDK and CDR2 is SYGVNS. V shed 2 bases, J shed 1 base, and the junction held 2 bases outside the gene matches. The CDR3 length is 15 residues. CDR3 nucleotide sequence: TGTGCCAGCAGTGAACGGGGACAGGGGAACACTGAAGCTTTCTTT. It yields the protein CASSERGQGNTEAFF.

This clone was seen only a few times. This chain connects TRBV14 to TRBJ1-3; tentatively, D is TRBD1 (5 bases). The CDR3 loop spans 13 amino acids. V lost 1 base, J lost 4 bases, and 5 bases lay in between. CDR1 SGHDN and CDR2 FVKESK come from the germline V gene. CDR3 residues: CASSQGGGNTIYF. The CDR3 DNA sequence: TGTGCCAGCAGCCAAGGGGGGGGAAACACCATATATTTT.

This clone was counted between two and nine times. This may stem from a read error, because a much larger clone lies one nucleotide away. The gene calls are TRBV5-6 and TRBJ1-1, with unresolved D. V was shortened by 4 bases and J by 1 base, with 8 bases between the two germline ends. Germline lookup yields CDR1 SGHDT and CDR2 YYEEEE. The CDR3 is 13 residues long. The CDR3 loop reads CASSVGANTEAFF. CDR3 sequence (DNA): TGTGCCAGCAGCGTAGGAGCGAACACTGAAGCTTTCTTT.

This clone turned up a few times. Here the CDR3 reads CASSLLRDTEAFF. CDR3 nucleotide sequence: TGTGCCAGCAGCTTATTGCGGGACACTGAAGCTTTCTTT. This chain uses TRBV7-2 with TRBJ1-1; D gene unclear. CDR3 length: 13 residues. Germline CDR1 reads SGHTA; CDR2 reads FQGNSA. Between the trimmed V and J ends, which lost 2 bases and 3 bases, there was a span of 7 bases.

This clone appeared a few times. The chain links TRBV6-6 to TRBJ2-5; no reliable D call. The CDR3 loop spans 10 amino acids. The V end was cut by 9 bases, the J end by 5 bases, with 7 bases between. In germline, CDR1 is MNHNY, CDR2 SVGAGI (reference sequence). The CDR3 region is CASARETQYF. The CDR3 DNA is TGTGCCAGTGCCCGCGAGACCCAGTACTTC.

This clone occurred a few times. This chain uses TRBV5-8 with TRBJ2-1; TRBD2 aligns across 12 bases. This CDR3 contains 18 residues. J lost 4 bases, V lost 3 bases, and 11 bases had no gene match. In germline, CDR1 is SGHTS, CDR2 YDEGEE. CDR3 protein: CASSWASGGASLYNEQFF. The CDR3 nucleotides are TGTGCCAGCAGCTGGGCTAGCGGGGGGGCCTCCCTTTACAATGAGCAGTTCTTC.